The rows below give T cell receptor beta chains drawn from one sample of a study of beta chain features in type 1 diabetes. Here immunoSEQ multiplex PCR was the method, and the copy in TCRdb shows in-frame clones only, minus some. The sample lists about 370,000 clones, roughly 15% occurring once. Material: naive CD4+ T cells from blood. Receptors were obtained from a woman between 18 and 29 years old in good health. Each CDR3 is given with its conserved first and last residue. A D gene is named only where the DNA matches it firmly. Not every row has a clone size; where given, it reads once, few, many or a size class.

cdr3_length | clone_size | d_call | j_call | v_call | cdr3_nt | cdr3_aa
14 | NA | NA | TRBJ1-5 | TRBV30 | TGTGCCTGGAGTGTACATTTCAGCGATCAGCCCCAGCATTTT | CAWSVHFSDQPQHF
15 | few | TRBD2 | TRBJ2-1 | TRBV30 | TGTGCCTGGAGGGGCGGGAGGGGCAACTACAATGAGCAGTTCTTC | CAWRGGRGNYNEQFF
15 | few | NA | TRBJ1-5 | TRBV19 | TGTGCCAGTAGTACAATTCAGGGGAGCAATCAGCCCCAGCATTTT | CASSTIQGSNQPQHF
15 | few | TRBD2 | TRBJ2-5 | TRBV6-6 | TGTGCCAGCAGTTACTCGGCTTCCGGGGGGGAGACCCAGTACTTC | CASSYSASGGETQYF
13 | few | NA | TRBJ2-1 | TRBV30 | TGTGCCTGGAGTGTACGCGGCAACAATGAGCAGTTCTTC | CAWSVRGNNEQFF
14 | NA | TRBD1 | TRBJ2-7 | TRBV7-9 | TGTGCCAGCAGCTCTGGGACAGGGAGTGACGAGCAGTACTTC | CASSSGTGSDEQYF
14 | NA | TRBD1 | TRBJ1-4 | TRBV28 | TGTGCCAGCAGGGGGACAGGGATTTATGAAAAACTGTTTTTT | CASRGTGIYEKLFF
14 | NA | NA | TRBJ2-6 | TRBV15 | TGTGCCACCAGCAGAGTAGGAAACAGGGACGTTCTGACTTTC | CATSRVGNRDVLTF
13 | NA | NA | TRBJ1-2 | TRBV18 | TGTGCCAGCTCACCACGGGGGGACTATGGCTACACCTTC | CASSPRGDYGYTF
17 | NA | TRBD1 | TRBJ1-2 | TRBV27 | TGTGCCAGCAGTTTATTGGACAGGGGTAAATTTCACTATGGCTACACCTTC | CASSLLDRGKFHYGYTF
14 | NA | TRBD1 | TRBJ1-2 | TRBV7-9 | TGTGCCAGCAGCTTCGGGGACAGGGGCTATGGCTACACCTTC | CASSFGDRGYGYTF
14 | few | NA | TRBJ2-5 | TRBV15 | TGTGCCACCAGCAGAGGACAGTACCAAGAGACCCAGTACTTC | CATSRGQYQETQYF
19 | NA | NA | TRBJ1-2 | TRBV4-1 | TGCGCCAGCAGCCAAGCCGTTACAGGGTCTCCCAGTACCGGCTATGGCTACACCTTC | CASSQAVTGSPSTGYGYTF
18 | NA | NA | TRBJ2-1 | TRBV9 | TGTGCCAGCAGCGCCGCGCTCCTGGGCCCAGTAGGGGCCATTGAGCAGTTCTTC | CASSAALLGPVGAIEQFF
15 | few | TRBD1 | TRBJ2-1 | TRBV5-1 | TGCGCCAGCAGCACGGACAGGAGCTCCTACAATGAGCAGTTCTTC | CASSTDRSSYNEQFF
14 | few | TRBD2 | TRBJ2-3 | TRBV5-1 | TGCGCCAGCAGGACTAGCGGGCACACAGATACGCAGTATTTT | CASRTSGHTDTQYF
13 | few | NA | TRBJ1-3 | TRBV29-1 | TGCAGCGTTGCGGGACTCTCAGGAAACACCATATATTTT | CSVAGLSGNTIYF
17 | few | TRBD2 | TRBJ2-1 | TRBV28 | TGTGCCAGCAGTCCTGGGACTAGCGGGGCTACCTACAATGAGCAGTTCTTC | CASSPGTSGATYNEQFF
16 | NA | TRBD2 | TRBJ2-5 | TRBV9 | TGTGCCAGCAGCGCACCTTCCTCCGGGACTAGCGGGAGTTTACACTTC | CASSAPSSGTSGSLHF
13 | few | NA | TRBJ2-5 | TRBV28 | TGTGCCAGCAGTTTCTCCGGGGTAGAGACCCAGTACTTC | CASSFSGVETQYF
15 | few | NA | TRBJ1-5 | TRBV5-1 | TGCGCCAGCAGCCCCCAGCCGGGGGAGGATCAGCCCCAGCATTTT | CASSPQPGEDQPQHF
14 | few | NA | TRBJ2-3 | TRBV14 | TGTGCCAGCAGCCCGGACAGATCCACAGATACGCAGTATTTT | CASSPDRSTDTQYF
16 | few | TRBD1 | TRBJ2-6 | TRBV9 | TGTGCCAGCAGCGTCACAGGGGGAACTGGGGCCAACGTCCTGACTTTC | CASSVTGGTGANVLTF
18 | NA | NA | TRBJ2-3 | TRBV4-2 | TGTGCCAGCAGCCAAGATCGAAATCGGGAGTGGGGCACAGATACGCAGTATTTT | CASSQDRNREWGTDTQYF